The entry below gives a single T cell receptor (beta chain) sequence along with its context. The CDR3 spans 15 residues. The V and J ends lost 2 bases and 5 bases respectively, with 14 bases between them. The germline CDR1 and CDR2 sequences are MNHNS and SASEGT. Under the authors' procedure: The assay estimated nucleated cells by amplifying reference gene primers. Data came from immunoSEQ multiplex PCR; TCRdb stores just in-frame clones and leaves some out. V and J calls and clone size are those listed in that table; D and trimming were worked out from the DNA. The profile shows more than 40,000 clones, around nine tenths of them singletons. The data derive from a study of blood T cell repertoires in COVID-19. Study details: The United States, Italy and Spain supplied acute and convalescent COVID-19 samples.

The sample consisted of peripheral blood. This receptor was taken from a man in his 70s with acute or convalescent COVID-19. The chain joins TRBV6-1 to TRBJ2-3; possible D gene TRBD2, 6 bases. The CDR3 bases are TGTGCCAGCAGTGAATCTGGGACTTCCGTAGATACGCAGTATTTT. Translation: CASSESGTSVDTQYF.